This TCR beta chain was captured in a study of regulatory T cells in long-lasting Graves disease. For the study at large: A definition of persistent Graves' disease required over 5 years of antithyroid drugs plus positive TSH receptor antibodies. Study-wide results and caveats: Whereas about a thousand public clonotypes were shared by new patients, persistent patients shared more, at about 2,500. Preferential use of TRBV28, TRBJ1-2 and TRBJ2-5 was seen in persistent disease. Thyroid tissue was not studied; only peripheral blood was.

With regard to this clonotype: No antigen is known for it. This could be a read error, since a much larger clone is one nucleotide away.

CDR3 regions were amplified by Arm-PCR using iRepertoire HTBI primers to build TCR beta libraries. Each CDR3 protein is one row after TCRdb ran MiXCR on the multiplex PCR reads. The sample has about 470,000 distinct CDR3 sequences, around a fifth seen once. This CDR3 spans 13 amino acids. The germline V gene has CDR1 LGHDT and CDR2 YNNKEL (reference sequence). Described time point: persistent/refractory GD, antithyroid drugs over 5 years with positive TRAb. Following extraction of RNA from PBMCs, that RNA was used to make the TCR library. The sequenced sample was peripheral blood mononuclear cells (PBMCs), obtained when the disease was refractory, from a patient treated with antithyroid drugs. The source is a female donor with Graves disease. V gene TRBV3-1 combines with J gene TRBJ2-7; the D call may be TRBD1 or TRBD2 (5 bases each). CDR3 region: CASSPGRGYERYF. The DNA for the CDR3 is TGTGCCAGCAGCCCGGGAAGGGGTTACGAGCGGTACTTC.